The rows below give T cell receptor beta chains drawn from one sample of a study of cytomegalovirus exposure and HLA in healthy donors. The data were produced by immunoSEQ multiplex PCR, yet TCRdb's version contains in-frame clones alone and is incomplete. The profile shows 120,000 to 150,000 clones, roughly 85% of them singletons. Sequenced sample: PBMCs. The receptors originated from a young woman in good health and CMV-seronegative. Both conserved end residues are part of each CDR3. The D gene is left open where the match is weak. Rows give clone size only sometimes, using once, few, many, or a class for an expanded clone.

V gene,J gene,clone size,D gene,CDR3 DNA,CDR3 protein
TRBV5-1,TRBJ2-2,.,TRBD2,TGCGCCAGCGCTTCCACTAGCGGGGGGGCCGGGGAGCTGTTTTTT,CASASTSGGAGELFF
TRBV10-3,TRBJ1-1,.,.,TGTGCCATCAGCCCTGGGGGGATTAACACTGAAGCTTTCTTT,CAISPGGINTEAFF
TRBV19,TRBJ1-5,.,.,TGTGCCAGTAGTCCTCAGGGCAATCAGCCCCAGCATTTT,CASSPQGNQPQHF
TRBV5-1,TRBJ2-7,.,TRBD1,TGCGCCAGCAGCTTGGGTACCCACGGGACAGGGTCCTACGAGCAGTACTTC,CASSLGTHGTGSYEQYF
TRBV6-5,TRBJ2-2,.,.,TGTGCCAGCAGGACTAACACCGGGGAGCTGTTTTTT,CASRTNTGELFF
TRBV5-4,TRBJ1-6,.,.,TGTGCCAGCAGCCAAATGCTGGGAAGGGGGAATTCACCCCTCCACTTT,CASSQMLGRGNSPLHF
TRBV11-1,TRBJ1-3,.,.,TGTGCCACCCGGGAACAGGGAGCCGGAAACACCATATATTTT,CATREQGAGNTIYF
TRBV7-8,TRBJ2-1,.,.,TGTGCCAGCACCCTAGGGGCAGGGGTAGGCAATGAGCAGTTCTTC,CASTLGAGVGNEQFF
TRBV2,TRBJ2-7,.,TRBD1,TGTGCCAGCAGTGAGGGACAGGGGCTACTCTACGAGCGGTACTTC,CASSEGQGLLYERYF
TRBV29-1,TRBJ1-1,.,TRBD1,TGCAGCGACGAACGCACACACAGGGGTTTGGCCACTGAAGCTTTCTTT,CSDERTHRGLATEAFF
TRBV5-1,TRBJ2-1,.,TRBD2,TGCGCCAGCAGCTCCGGACTAGCGGGGGTAATTGAGCAGTTCTTC,CASSSGLAGVIEQFF
TRBV6-5,TRBJ1-4,few,.,TGTGCCAGCAGTTACTCGGGGGCCGTGAAACTGTTTTTT,CASSYSGAVKLFF
TRBV6-5,TRBJ1-1,.,.,TGTGCCAGCAGTTCCCGAGCCGACAGGGAAGCTTTCTTT,CASSSRADREAFF
TRBV11-3,TRBJ2-3,once,.,TGTGCCAGCAGCTTAGGACTTTCTAAGACGCAGTATTTT,CASSLGLSKTQYF
TRBV7-9,TRBJ2-5,.,TRBD2,TGTGCCAGCAGCAAACCAGGACTAGCGGGCGAGACCCAGTACTTC,CASSKPGLAGETQYF
TRBV5-1,TRBJ2-5,.,TRBD2,TGCGCCAGCAGCGCGACCCCGGGACTAGCGGGGGGGCAAGAGACCCAGTACTTC,CASSATPGLAGGQETQYF
TRBV20-1,TRBJ1-2,.,.,TGCAGTGCTAGAGTAGGGGATGGCTACACCTTC,CSARVGDGYTF
TRBV11-2,TRBJ2-7,.,.,TGTGCCAGCAGCTTAGGATCGGGTTACGAGCAGTACTTC,CASSLGSGYEQYF
TRBV13,TRBJ1-5,.,TRBD1,TGTGCCAGCAGCTACGGACAGGGGGTCATTCAGCCCCAGCATTTT,CASSYGQGVIQPQHF
TRBV6-1,TRBJ1-2,.,.,TGTGCCAGCAGTGAAGGTATGGGGGCGAGAGGCTACACCTTC,CASSEGMGARGYTF
TRBV6-1,TRBJ2-3,.,.,TGTGCCAGCGATGGGTCCTACTACACGCAGTATTTT,CASDGSYYTQYF
TRBV6-5,TRBJ1-2,few,TRBD1,TGTGCCAGCAGTAAACCCCGGGACAGGGGCTCTGGCTACACCTTC,CASSKPRDRGSGYTF
TRBV6-1,TRBJ2-3,.,.,TGTGCCAGCAGTGCCCGGGGGGCAAACACAGATACGCAGTATTTT,CASSARGANTDTQYF
TRBV6-1,TRBJ1-3,many,.,TGTGCCAGCATCCAGGGTGCCATATATTTT,CASIQGAIYF
TRBV6-1,TRBJ1-6,.,.,TGTGCCAGCAGTGAAGGGGGGGTGTCACCCCTCCACTTT,CASSEGGVSPLHF
TRBV2,TRBJ1-5,.,.,TGTGCCAGCAAGACAGGCCAGGGTGCGGATCAGCCCCAGCATTTT,CASKTGQGADQPQHF
TRBV5-1,TRBJ1-6,.,TRBD1,TGCGCCAGCAGCTTGACAGGCCCCAGGGGGAATTCACCCCTCCACTTT,CASSLTGPRGNSPLHF
TRBV30,TRBJ2-1,once,TRBD2,TGTGCCTGGGCCCTCGGGCGGGGGGGCCTTAATGAGCAGTTCTTC,CAWALGRGGLNEQFF
TRBV5-1,TRBJ1-1,.,.,TGCGCCAGCAGCTCGGGACTTAACACTGAAGCTTTCTTT,CASSSGLNTEAFF
TRBV7-2,TRBJ2-3,few,TRBD2,TGTGCCAGCAGCTTAGTGCTAGCGGGGGGGGCTGATACGCAGTATTTT,CASSLVLAGGADTQYF
TRBV7-8,TRBJ2-2,.,TRBD2,TGTGCCAGCAGCTTCGGACTAGCGGGGAACTTCGCGAACACCGGGGAGCTGTTTTTT,CASSFGLAGNFANTGELFF
TRBV6-5,TRBJ1-5,.,.,TGTGCCAGCAGGGCCGACAGTAGCAATCAGCCCCAGCATTTT,CASRADSSNQPQHF
TRBV6-1,TRBJ1-2,.,TRBD1,TGTGCCAGCAGTGGAGAGACCGGGACAGGGGCCATTTATGGCTACACCTTC,CASSGETGTGAIYGYTF
TRBV5-1,TRBJ2-7,.,.,TGCGCCAGCAGCTTCCCAGGGGACGAGCAGTACTTC,CASSFPGDEQYF
TRBV4-2,TRBJ1-5,.,TRBD1,TGTGCCAGCAGCCAAGGACAGGGCAGCTGGAATCAGCCCCAGCATTTT,CASSQGQGSWNQPQHF
TRBV29-1,TRBJ1-2,.,.,TGCAGCGTTGCCAGGGGCCCACCCTATGGCTACACCTTC,CSVARGPPYGYTF
TRBV7-3,TRBJ2-2,.,TRBD1,TGTGCCAGTTTGAAATTCAGGGGGACCGGGGAGCTGTTTTTT,CASLKFRGTGELFF
TRBV2,TRBJ2-4,.,TRBD2,TGTGCCAGCAGGGGCGGGGGTGGCGGAAACATTCAGTACTTC,CASRGGGGGNIQYF
TRBV19,TRBJ2-3,few,TRBD2,TGTGCCAGTAGGATAGCGGGGGGGGGAACAGATACGCAGTATTTT,CASRIAGGGTDTQYF
TRBV6-1,TRBJ1-5,.,TRBD1,TGTGCCAGCAGTGAAACAGGGGGCTTTCAGCCCCAGCATTTT,CASSETGGFQPQHF
TRBV27,TRBJ1-5,.,.,TGTGCCAGCAGTTTTGCAGATAGCAATCAGCCCCAGCATTTT,CASSFADSNQPQHF
TRBV15,TRBJ1-6,.,.,TGTGCCACCAGCAGACCTATACAGGGCATAGGGTATAATTCACCCCTCCACTTT,CATSRPIQGIGYNSPLHF
TRBV30,TRBJ2-7,.,TRBD1,TGTGCCTGGAGTGGATGGACAGGGGCGGACGAGCAGTACTTC,CAWSGWTGADEQYF
TRBV7-9,TRBJ1-6,.,TRBD1,TGTGCCAGCAGCTCGGGACAGATTAATTCACCCCTCCACTTT,CASSSGQINSPLHF
TRBV7-8,TRBJ2-3,.,.,TGTGCCAGCAGCCCCGGGAATTTCCGCTCCTCTAGCACAGATACGCAGTATTTT,CASSPGNFRSSSTDTQYF
TRBV5-1,TRBJ1-4,few,TRBD1,TGCGCCAGCAGCTTGGACGGGACAGATAATGAAAAACTGTTTTTT,CASSLDGTDNEKLFF
TRBV6-1,TRBJ1-3,.,TRBD1,TGTGCCAGCACCGGACAGGGAGCTGGAAACACCATATATTTT,CASTGQGAGNTIYF
TRBV6-5,TRBJ1-2,.,.,TGTGCCAGCAGCTCTTTGGTAGCGAACGGTGGCTACACCTTC,CASSSLVANGGYTF
TRBV19,TRBJ1-3,.,.,TGTGCCAGTCAGGGGCAGGAAAACACCATATATTTT,CASQGQENTIYF
TRBV7-2,TRBJ2-5,.,TRBD2,TGTGCCAGCAGCTTAAACCCCGCGGGCGGGGGGCAGGAGACCCAGTACTTC,CASSLNPAGGGQETQYF
TRBV9,TRBJ2-3,.,.,TGTGCCAGCAAGAGAGGATCTAGCACAGATACGCAGTATTTT,CASKRGSSTDTQYF
TRBV7-2,TRBJ1-6,.,TRBD1,TGTGCCAGCAGCTATGGGCAGGGGGCTTCCTATAATTCACCCCTCCACTTT,CASSYGQGASYNSPLHF
TRBV4-3,TRBJ1-1,once,.,TGCGCCAGCAGCCGGCGGGGGACAAACACTGAAGCTTTCTTT,CASSRRGTNTEAFF
TRBV19,TRBJ1-5,.,.,TGTGCCAGTCGGGGGGGCAACGCCAATCAGCCCCAGCATTTT,CASRGGNANQPQHF
TRBV25-1,TRBJ1-6,.,TRBD1,TGTGCCAGCAGTGGACAGGGATATTCACCCCTCCACTTT,CASSGQGYSPLHF